The 15 T cell receptor beta chains reported below all come from one sample, sequenced in a study of blood T cell repertoires in COVID-19. Sequencing used immunoSEQ multiplex PCR; TCRdb keeps in-frame clones, though not all of them. The sample carries hundreds of thousands of clones, 82% recorded once. The sample taken for sequencing was PBMCs or T cells enriched from blood (not recorded which). These receptor sequences come from a woman aged 55-70 years who had recovered from COVID-19.

The chain's CDR3 is CASRTSGTDTQYF. The CDR3 nucleotides read TGTGCCAGTCGGACTAGCGGGACAGATACGCAGTATTTT. V is TRBV19 and J is TRBJ2-3, with 11 bases that match TRBD2. Losses at the gene ends were 8 bases for V and 3 bases for J; bases not matched to a gene: 1. The CDR3 spans 13 residues. Germline V gives CDR1 LNHDA, CDR2 SQIVND (reference sequence).

V gene TRBV18 combines with J gene TRBJ2-2, with D possibly TRBD2 on 5 matching bases. The CDR3 totals 13 residues. Per the germline V gene, CDR1 is KGHSH and CDR2 is LQKENI. V was trimmed by 4 bases and J by 5 bases, leaving 8 bases between them. This chain's CDR3 is CASSQSGTGELFF. Here the CDR3 DNA reads TGTGCCAGCTCACAGTCGGGGACCGGGGAGCTGTTTTTT.

This clone appeared a few times. V usage is TRBV13 and J usage is TRBJ2-1; 7 nucleotides match TRBD2. CDR1 is PRHDT, CDR2 FYEKMQ, per germline (reference sequence). The CDR3 extends over 14 amino acids. V was clipped by 5 bases and J by 4 bases; unmatched bases: 5. CDR3 nucleotide sequence: TGTGCCAGCAGCCCTCGGGGGGTATACAATGAGCAGTTCTTC. Translating it yields CASSPRGVYNEQFF.

The V call is TRBV4-3, the J call TRBJ2-1, with 9 bases that match TRBD2. CDR1 is LGHNA and CDR2 is YSLEER in the germline V gene. The CDR3 sequence is 15 residues long. J gave up 4 bases and V 4 bases, and 5 bases lay outside the gene matches. The CDR3 DNA reads as TGCGCCAGCAGCCGGAGCGGGGGGACATACAATGAGCAGTTCTTC. Its translation: CASSRSGGTYNEQFF.

The gene calls are TRBV15 and TRBJ1-2, with a weak D call TRBD1 (6 bases). The CDR3 covers 14 residues. The germline V gene encodes CDR1 LNHNV and CDR2 YYDKDF (reference sequence). The germline V and J ends were trimmed by 7 bases and 3 bases, with 15 bases remaining between them. CDR3: CATTLDSLYYGYTF. The CDR3 DNA is TGTGCCACCACCCTGGACAGTCTCTACTATGGCTACACCTTC.

This chain's CDR3 is CASSQGTTFTDTQYF. CDR3 nucleotides: TGTGCCAGCAGCCAAGGGACTACCTTCACAGATACGCAGTATTTT. The chain joins TRBV7-6 to TRBJ2-3, with 7 bases matching TRBD2. The ends lost 5 bases at V and 2 bases at J; junction bases unmatched: 7. The CDR3 loop spans 15 amino acids. Germline V gene sequence: CDR1 SGHVS, CDR2 FNYEAQ.

In its sample, this clone was seen once. The chain employs TRBV19 and TRBJ2-7; weak D call: TRBD2 (6 bases). Deletions cut 3 bases from V and 2 bases from J, with 17 bases between. In germline, CDR1 is LNHDA, CDR2 SQIVND (reference sequence). The CDR3 is 16 amino acids. CDR3 nucleotide sequence: TGTGCCAGTAGTATGGGACTTACAATTGAAACCTACGAGCAGTACTTC. Its translation: CASSMGLTIETYEQYF.

The V gene is TRBV7-2, the J gene TRBJ1-4; 9 bases are a match to TRBD1. CDR3 length: 15 amino acids. The germline V gene has CDR1 SGHTA and CDR2 FQGNSA. After removal of 5 bases from V and 7 bases from J, the junction contained 8 bases not matched to a gene. CDR3 region: CASSARQGGGEKLFF. The CDR3 DNA reads TGTGCCAGCAGCGCCCGACAGGGGGGAGGTGAAAAACTGTTTTTT.

The chain couples TRBV15 to TRBJ1-2; 8 bases are a match to TRBD1. This CDR3 spans 15 amino acids. Looked up from germline, CDR1 is LNHNV and CDR2 is YYDKDF (reference sequence). After removal of 0 bases from V and 5 bases from J, the junction contained 5 bases not matched to a gene. This CDR3 is CATSRDLGQAYGYTF. CDR3 sequence (DNA): TGTGCCACCAGCAGAGATTTGGGACAGGCTTATGGCTACACCTTC.

The chain has TRBV5-4 and TRBJ2-3; 8 nucleotides match TRBD1. The CDR3 has 17 residues. Trimming at V came to 3 bases and at J to 5 bases, leaving 14 bases not matched to a gene. Germline V gene data show CDR1 as SGHNT and CDR2 as YYREEE (reference sequence). The CDR3 region has the DNA TGTGCCAGCAGCTACAGGACAGGGCGGAAAGGAGGAGATACGCAGTATTTT. Protein product: CASSYRTGRKGGDTQYF.

J is TRBJ2-7 and V is TRBV2; D possibly corresponds to TRBD1 (6 bases). V dropped 2 bases and J dropped 1 base, with 12 bases sitting between them. The germline CDR1 and CDR2 sequences are SNHLY and FYNNEI. CDR3 length: 15 amino acids. CDR3 nucleotides: TGTGCCAGCAGTGAAAGAGGGACACATTCCTACGAGCAGTACTTC. Translated, it gives CASSERGTHSYEQYF.

This clone was found a few times. CDR3 nucleotide sequence: TGTGCCTGGTCTCCGGGACTAGCGGACACCGGGGAGCTGTTTTTT. Its protein is CAWSPGLADTGELFF. The J gene is TRBJ2-2, the V gene TRBV30; the match to TRBD2 covers 11 bases. The CDR3 totals 15 residues. With V trimmed by 5 bases and J by 3 bases, 5 bases remained unmatched. CDR1 GTSNPN and CDR2 SVGIG come from the germline V gene (reference sequence).

This clone was found once. The gene calls are TRBV6-6 and TRBJ2-5; D gene ambiguous. Trimming pared 2 bases from V and 5 bases from J, leaving 12 bases between. Germline lookup yields CDR1 MNHNY and CDR2 SVGAGI (reference sequence). The CDR3 is 14 amino acids. CDR3 bases: TGTGCCAGCAGTTACGAACTGCTCAGGGAGACCCAGTACTTC. It translates to CASSYELLRETQYF.

The rearrangement links TRBV9 to TRBJ1-2; TRBD1 matches at 7 bases. This CDR3 is 16 amino acids long. Germline-derived CDR1 and CDR2 are SGDLS and YYNGEE. With 0 bases clipped from V and 3 bases from J, the junction kept 8 bases outside the gene matches. DNA for the CDR3: TGTGCCAGCAGCGTAGGACCCCAACAGGGGTACTATGGCTACACCTTC. It translates to CASSVGPQQGYYGYTF.

The V gene is TRBV7-3, the J gene TRBJ2-1; D remains unclear. Trimming took 5 bases from V and 6 from J, leaving 11 bases between them. Germline V gene lookup returns CDR1 SGHTA and CDR2 FQGTGA. This CDR3 is 13 amino acids long. The CDR3 DNA reads as TGTGCCAGCAGCCAACAGTATTCCAATGAGCAGTTCTTC. Translating it yields CASSQQYSNEQFF.